What follows are 20 T cell receptor beta chains derived from one specimen sequenced in a study of metastatic and nonmetastatic thyroid tumors (dated by TCRdb to the early 2020s). No treatment had been received by any patient before thyroid surgery. The library was built by means of PCR. Sequencing was performed on an Illumina HiSeq 4000. The public sequencing data were trimmed at Q25 with fastp and processed into clonotypes with MiXCR by TCRdb, which kept only in-frame beta chains. This sample gives thousands of clones in total; roughly 30% of them show up just once. The ten largest account for about 21% of the sample. Material: tumor tissue. Receptors were obtained from a female donor with papillary thyroid cancer or a benign thyroid nodule (not recorded which). Some clones in this sample may be carry-over from other donors' samples.

This chain uses TRBV7-1 with TRBJ2-1; D is unclear. TRBV7-1 belongs to the ORF category, with a function that is uncertain. The V end lost 3 bases, the J end lost 3 bases, and 24 bases lay between the germline ends. This CDR3 region has 19 residues. The CDR3 loop is CASSSSRVFVRSYYNEQFF. CDR3 bases: TGTGCCAGCAGCTCGAGCCGGGTCTTCGTGCGAAGCTACTACAATGAGCAGTTCTTC.

This clone is labeled as medium-sized. Other nucleotide sequences in the sample specify the same CDR3. The chain employs TRBV27 and TRBJ2-3; D call uncertain. CDR3 length: 14 amino acids. The germline V gene encodes CDR1 MNHEY and CDR2 SMNVEV (reference sequence). Trimming pared 6 bases from V and 0 bases from J, leaving 10 bases between. The CDR3 DNA sequence: TGTGCCAGCAGACTCCTCTCCAGCACAGATACGCAGTATTTT. Its protein product is CASRLLSSTDTQYF.

The rearrangement uses TRBV7-3 and TRBJ2-7, with 9 bases fitting TRBD1. With V trimmed by 5 bases and J by 5 bases, 4 bases remained unmatched. CDR3 size: 13 residues. The germline gives CDR1 SGHTA, CDR2 FQGTGA. The CDR3 spells CASSTGQGNEQYF. CDR3 DNA sequence: TGTGCCAGCAGCACCGGACAGGGGAACGAGCAGTACTTC.

Sample share makes this clone medium-sized (0.01 to 0.1%). V is TRBV6-1 and J is TRBJ1-6; 10 nucleotides align to TRBD1. Germline V gene sequence: CDR1 MNHNS, CDR2 SASEGT. J was trimmed by 7 bases and V by 8 bases; bases with no gene match: 2. This CDR3 has 13 residues. In DNA form, the CDR3 reads TGTGCCAGCGGGGGACAGGGGAATTCACCCCTCCACTTT. Amino acid sequence: CASGGQGNSPLHF.

This clone came up many times. This chain joins TRBV29-1 and TRBJ2-7; D is ambiguous. Trimming stripped 6 bases from V and 4 bases from J, with 16 bases between. CDR1 is SQVTM and CDR2 is ANQGSEA in the germline V gene. The CDR3 sequence is 13 residues long. The CDR3 protein is CSVSRTNGYEQYF. The CDR3 coding sequence is TGCAGCGTGTCAAGGACGAACGGGTACGAGCAGTACTTC.

This clone was recorded many times. CDR3 DNA: TGTGCCAGCAGCTTGGACGGTGGGAGCTTGGCCGGGGAGCTGTTTTTT. Its protein is CASSLDGGSLAGELFF. The V call is TRBV5-4, the J call TRBJ2-2, with TRBD2 as a possible D gene (5 bases). Germline CDR1 reads SGHNT; CDR2 reads YYREEE (reference sequence). CDR3 length: 16 amino acids. V lost 0 bases and J 6 bases, leaving 15 bases between the germline ends.

This clone was found many times. V and J are TRBV18 and TRBJ2-1, with 8 positions matching TRBD2. CDR3 size: 18 residues. Germline CDR1 is KGHSH and CDR2 is LQKENI. The junction had 9 bases not matched to a gene; V was cut back by 0 bases and J by 2 bases. CDR3 loop: CASSPPLFSGEPYNEQFF. DNA for the CDR3: TGTGCCAGCTCACCACCTCTTTTTAGCGGGGAACCCTACAATGAGCAGTTCTTC.

Notes on this clone: Just one base apart from a much larger clone, this may be a read error. This specimen includes other DNA sequences encoding the same CDR3. V gene TRBV18 combines with J gene TRBJ2-5, with 10 bases identical to TRBD1. Per the germline V gene, CDR1 is KGHSH and CDR2 is LQKENI. The CDR3 runs 14 residues. Trimming at V came to 3 bases and at J to 5 bases, leaving 3 bases not matched to a gene. CDR3 sequence reads: CASSPRDRGETQYF. DNA of the CDR3: TGTGCCAGCTCACCTAGGGACAGGGGTGAGACCCAGTACTTC.

This clone is medium-sized in the sample. The chain has TRBV28 and TRBJ2-1; maybe TRBD1 (7 bases). CDR3 length: 15 amino acids. CDR1 and CDR2 from the germline V gene are MDHEN and SYDVKM. Trimming stripped 7 bases from V and 10 bases from J, with 23 bases between. CDR3 sequence reads: CASTLGGNRGVEQFF. The CDR3 nucleotides are TGTGCCAGCACCTTGGGGGGAAACAGGGGTGTGGAGCAGTTCTTC.

The rearrangement joins TRBV20-1 to TRBJ1-1, with a weak D call TRBD1 (6 bases). CDR3 length equals 14 residues. V gave up 0 bases and J gave up 4 bases, with 12 bases separating them. In germline, CDR1 is DFQATT, CDR2 SNEGSKA (reference sequence). CDR3: CSARETGPGTEAFF. The CDR3 DNA reads as TGCAGTGCTAGAGAAACAGGGCCGGGCACTGAAGCTTTCTTT.

Relative to its sample, this clone is large. The rearrangement links TRBV6-5 to TRBJ2-1; 8 bases are a match to TRBD2. With 0 bases clipped from V and 7 bases from J, the junction kept 5 bases outside the gene matches. The CDR3 consists of 15 residues. The germline gives CDR1 MNHEY, CDR2 SVGAGI. CDR3: CASSYSTGRANEQFF. The CDR3 region has the DNA TGTGCCAGCAGTTACTCTACCGGGAGGGCAAATGAGCAGTTCTTC.

This clone rates as medium-sized (0.01 to 0.1%). This chain uses TRBV12-3 or TRBV12-4 with TRBJ2-5, with 8 nucleotides matching TRBD2. V gave up 4 bases and J gave up 5 bases; unmatched junction bases: 6. The CDR3 is 14 residues long. This CDR3 reads CASSSWTSSETQYF. CDR3 DNA sequence: TGTGCCAGCAGTTCCTGGACTAGCTCGGAGACCCAGTACTTC.

By frequency in the sample, this clone is medium-sized. The chain carries TRBV27 and TRBJ1-5; 12 bases align to TRBD1. The length of the CDR3 is 15 residues. V lost 6 bases, J lost 6 bases, and 6 bases stayed unmatched. Germline CDR1 is MNHEY and CDR2 is SMNVEV (reference sequence). CDR3 DNA sequence: TGTGCCAGCAGCCCCGGGACAGGGGGCGGTCAGCCCCAGCATTTT. Encoded protein: CASSPGTGGGQPQHF.

By share, this clone ranks as medium-sized (0.01 to 0.1%). The chain combines TRBV28 with TRBJ1-2; D may be TRBD1 (5 bases). V was trimmed by 6 bases and J by 4 bases, leaving 15 bases between them. This CDR3 is built from 14 residues. Germline V gene data show CDR1 as MDHEN and CDR2 as SYDVKM. The CDR3 here is CASSRRGIGYGYTF. Here the CDR3 DNA reads TGTGCCAGCAGCCGCCGGGGGATAGGCTATGGCTACACCTTC.

The chain carries TRBV19 and TRBJ1-1, with D possibly being TRBD1 (5 bases). CDR3 length: 16 residues. Trimming removed 7 bases from V and 10 bases from J, with 28 bases in between. The germline V gene encodes CDR1 LNHDA and CDR2 SQIVND (reference sequence). In DNA form, the CDR3 reads TGTGCCAGTAACGTCAACCGGATCCAGGTCCTGGGGGTAGCTTTCTTT. It codes for CASNVNRIQVLGVAFF.

Worth noting for this clone: Germline and junction disagree at one end, which may indicate a read error. This sequence joins TRBV11-2 and TRBJ2-2, with D maybe TRBD2 (5 bases). Germline CDR1 reads SGHAT; CDR2 reads FQNNGV. This CDR3 comprises 14 residues. The CDR3, as DNA: TGTGCCAGCAGGGAAGGCTATAACACCGGGGAGATGTTTTTT. Translating it yields CASREGYNTGEMFF.

The chain links TRBV3-1 to TRBJ2-7; 7 nucleotides align to TRBD1. J was trimmed by 1 base and V by 8 bases; bases with no gene match: 5. This CDR3 is built from 13 residues. Germline CDR1 is LGHDT and CDR2 is YNNKEL (reference sequence). The CDR3 loop reads CASSLQGSYEQYF. CDR3 in DNA: TGTGCCAGCTCTTTACAGGGGTCCTACGAGCAGTACTTC.

This rearrangement joins TRBV19 to TRBJ1-5; 8 nucleotides align to TRBD1. CDR1 and CDR2 from the germline V gene are LNHDA and SQIVND (reference sequence). The CDR3 is 16 amino acids. J lost 7 bases, V lost 10 bases, and 18 bases had no gene match. The CDR3 loop is CATSGTGFVNFQPQHF. The CDR3 bases are TGTGCCACCTCCGGGACAGGTTTCGTTAACTTCCAGCCCCAGCATTTT.

This clone is categorized as medium-sized. This chain links TRBV7-2 with TRBJ2-1; D is possibly TRBD2 (6 bases). Germline CDR1 SGHTA, CDR2 FQGNSA. The CDR3 sequence is 15 residues long. Trimming removed 3 bases from V and 6 bases from J, with 15 bases in between. The CDR3: CASSFESLAFNEQFF. The CDR3 coding sequence is TGTGCCAGCAGCTTCGAGTCCCTAGCGTTCAATGAGCAGTTCTTC.

This clone occurred many times. This sample includes further DNA sequences coding for the same CDR3. The rearrangement uses TRBV7-8 and TRBJ2-5; 8 bases fit TRBD2. Trimming took 10 bases from V and 2 from J; bases not matched to a gene: 6. Germline lookup yields CDR1 SGHVS and CDR2 FQNEAQ. The CDR3 runs to 13 residues. CDR3 protein: CAIGGGRQETQYF. The CDR3 nucleotides read TGTGCCATCGGGGGGGGTCGGCAAGAGACCCAGTACTTC.